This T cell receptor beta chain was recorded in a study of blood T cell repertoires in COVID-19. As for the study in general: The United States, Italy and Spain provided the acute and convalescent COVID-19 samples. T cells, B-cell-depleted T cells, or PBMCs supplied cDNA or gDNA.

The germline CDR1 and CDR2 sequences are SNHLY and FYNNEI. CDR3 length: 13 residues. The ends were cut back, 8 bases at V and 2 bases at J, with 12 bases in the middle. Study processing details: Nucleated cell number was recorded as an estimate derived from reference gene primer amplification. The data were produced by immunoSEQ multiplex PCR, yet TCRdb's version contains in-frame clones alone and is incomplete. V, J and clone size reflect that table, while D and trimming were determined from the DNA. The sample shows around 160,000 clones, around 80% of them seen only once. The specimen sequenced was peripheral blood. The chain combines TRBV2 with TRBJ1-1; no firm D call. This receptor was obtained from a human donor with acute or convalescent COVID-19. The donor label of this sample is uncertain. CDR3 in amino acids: CASPGGLNTEAFF. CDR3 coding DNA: TGTGCCAGCCCCGGAGGACTAAACACTGAAGCTTTCTTT.